This TCR beta chain was found in a study of shared clonotypes between healthy human individuals. Study findings and constraints: Sampling used blood alone; tissue repertoires probably differ.

The ends were cut back, 6 bases at V and 0 bases at J, with 14 bases in the middle. CDR1 and CDR2 (germline): KGHSH, LQKENI. The CDR3 is made up of 16 amino acids. Worth noting for this clone: No antigen is known for it.

Clones were read by immunoSEQ multiplex PCR, and TCRdb kept only the in-frame ones, dropping some. The sample carries approximately 1,500,000 clones, roughly 96% recorded once. Input material: naive CD4+ T cells sorted from blood. Subset defined: CD45RA+ positively selected. The receptor was derived from a man in his thirties or forties in good health. The chain has TRBV18 and TRBJ2-2; D gene ambiguous. Here the CDR3 reads CASSPVGPTNTGELFF. The CDR3 nucleotides are TGTGCCAGCTCCCCCGTCGGCCCAACGAACACCGGGGAGCTGTTTTTT.